These 14 T cell receptor beta chains came from one sample sequenced in a study of neurological immune-mediated disorders. TCRdb redid the calling of the 5' RACE reads with MiXCR, one entry per CDR3 protein. This sample has more than 30,000 distinct CDR3 sequences, with roughly 4.4% found just once. The sequenced sample consisted of PBMCs. Receptors were obtained from a man between 18 and 35 years old in good health.

This clonotype was counted at least ten times. The genes are TRBV20-1 and TRBJ2-3; D perhaps matches TRBD1 (6 bases). Per germline, CDR1 DFQATT and CDR2 SNEGSKA (reference sequence). The CDR3 consists of 15 residues. Trimming took off 4 bases at V and 3 bases at J, with 17 bases between the two ends. Written as DNA, the CDR3 is TGCAGTGCTACAGAGTTACAGGGTAGGACAGATACGCAGTATTTT. Protein product: CSATELQGRTDTQYF.

This clonotype showed up many times. CDR3 in amino acids: CASSQDWPAASNQPQHF. CDR3 nucleotide sequence: TGCGCCAGCAGCCAAGATTGGCCCGCAGCGAGCAATCAGCCCCAGCATTTT. This chain joins TRBV4-3 and TRBJ1-5, with no clear D. CDR3 length: 17 amino acids. The V end lost 0 bases, the J end lost 1 base, and 13 bases lay between the germline ends. Germline CDR1 and CDR2: LGHNA and YSLEER.

This clonotype has a count of ten or more. The V and J genes are TRBV18 and TRBJ2-5; D unclear. Germline V CDR1 and CDR2: KGHSH, LQKENI. V gave up 1 base and J gave up 3 bases, with 3 bases separating them. The CDR3 loop spans 12 amino acids. The CDR3 region is CASSPQEETQYF. CDR3 in DNA: TGTGCCAGCTCACCACAAGAAGAGACCCAGTACTTC.

This clonotype was counted many times. V usage is TRBV7-8 and J usage is TRBJ1-1; maybe TRBD1 (5 bases). The CDR3 loop spans 14 amino acids. V lost 2 bases, J lost 3 bases, and 10 bases lay in between. In germline, CDR1 is SGHVS, CDR2 FQNEAQ. The DNA of the CDR3 is TGTGCCAGCAGCTTATCCGGGGGGGACACTGAAGCTTTCTTT. It specifies CASSLSGGDTEAFF. The full variable domain, rest sourced from reference TRBV7-8 and TRBJ1-1, is GAGVSQSPRYKVAKRGQDVALRCDPISGHVSLFWYQQALGQGPEFLTYFQNEAQLDKSGLPSDRFFAERPEGSVSTLKIQRTQQEDSAVYLCASSLSGGDTEAFFGQGTRLTVV.

This clonotype was counted many times. The V gene is TRBV14, the J gene TRBJ2-5; weak D call: TRBD1 (6 bases). The CDR3 length is 16 residues. V lost 3 bases to trimming and J lost 4 bases, with 18 bases between them. In germline, CDR1 is SGHDN, CDR2 FVKESK. The CDR3 reads CASSQGANPSPETQYF. The DNA for the CDR3 is TGTGCCAGCAGCCAGGGGGCGAACCCTTCCCCAGAGACCCAGTACTTC.

This clonotype occurred many times. This chain links TRBV7-2 with TRBJ1-2; D not resolved. The CDR3 is 13 amino acids. Deletions cut 1 base from V and 4 bases from J, with 7 bases between. Germline CDR1 and CDR2: SGHTA and FQGNSA. CDR3 DNA: TGTGCCAGCAGCTTAGTTGAGGCCTATGGCTACACCTTC. Protein sequence: CASSLVEAYGYTF.

This clonotype was detected ten times or more. V is TRBV7-9 and J is TRBJ2-7; D is unclear. Germline CDR1 reads SEHNR; CDR2 reads FQNEAQ (reference sequence). The CDR3 consists of 12 residues. V was cut by 5 bases and J by 1 base, with 6 bases left in between. CDR3 sequence reads: CASSPNSYEQYF. The CDR3 DNA sequence: TGTGCCAGCAGCCCGAATTCCTACGAGCAGTACTTC.

This clonotype ranks as medium-sized (0.01 to 0.1%). V is TRBV5-1 and J is TRBJ2-3, with D possibly TRBD1 on 7 matching bases. Germline V CDR1 and CDR2: SGHRS, YFSETQ. This CDR3 comprises 17 residues. V lost 0 bases to trimming and J lost 4 bases, with 18 bases between them. CDR3 region: CASSLVPGPGGPDTQYF. For the CDR3, the DNA is TGCGCCAGCAGCTTGGTTCCCGGACCAGGGGGGCCAGATACGCAGTATTTT.

This clonotype was seen ten or more times. J is TRBJ2-1 and V is TRBV11-2; 8 nucleotides match TRBD2. Germline loops: CDR1 SGHAT, CDR2 FQNNGV. There are 14 residues in the CDR3. V dropped 2 bases and J dropped 7; count of bases not matched to a gene: 4. CDR3 sequence reads: CASSLIGTRNEQFF. As DNA, the CDR3 is TGTGCCAGCAGCTTAATTGGGACTAGGAATGAGCAGTTCTTC. Full variable domain (rest looked up from reference TRBV11-2 and TRBJ2-1): EAGVAQSPRYKIIEKRQSVAFWCNPISGHATLYWYQQILGQGPKLLIQFQNNGVVDDSQLPKDRFSAERLKGVDSTLKIQPAKLEDSAVYLCASSLIGTRNEQFFGPGTRLTVL.

This clonotype was detected ten times or more. The chain links TRBV18 to TRBJ2-7; no reliable D call. Trimming took 6 bases from V and 7 from J, leaving 16 bases between them. CDR1 and CDR2 (germline): KGHSH, LQKENI. This CDR3 has 13 residues. The CDR3 protein is CASSGSLLREQYF. CDR3 DNA sequence: TGTGCCAGCTCCGGGTCCCTGCTACGGGAGCAGTACTTC.

This clonotype was seen repeatedly, ten times or more. The chain recombines TRBV3-1 with TRBJ2-2; TRBD2 aligns across 8 bases. The J segment lost 4 bases and the V segment lost 1 base, leaving 2 bases of the junction unmatched. The CDR3 extends over 15 amino acids. The germline CDR1 and CDR2 sequences are LGHDT and YNNKEL (reference sequence). CDR3 amino acids: CASSQGGGTTGELFF. DNA of the CDR3: TGTGCCAGCAGCCAAGGCGGGGGGACCACCGGGGAGCTGTTTTTT.

The genes are TRBV12-5 and TRBJ1-3; D is undetermined. There are 16 residues in the CDR3. V shed 0 bases and J shed 0 bases, with 9 bases lying between them. Per germline, CDR1 LGHNT and CDR2 FRNRAP. CDR3 bases: TGTGCTAGTGGTTTGGTGTTGGAACGCTCTGGAAACACCATATATTTT. It specifies CASGLVLERSGNTIYF.

Many counts were recorded for this clonotype. This chain links TRBV5-1 with TRBJ1-1; D perhaps matches TRBD1 (6 bases). CDR1 and CDR2 from the germline V gene are SGHRS and YFSETQ. V was trimmed by 4 bases and J by 0 bases, leaving 10 bases between them. The CDR3 contains 14 residues. Here the CDR3 DNA reads TGCGCCAGCAGCCCCGGACAGATGAACACTGAAGCTTTCTTT. This codes for CASSPGQMNTEAFF.

This clonotype has a count of ten or more. The rearrangement uses TRBV20-1 and TRBJ2-7; 9 bases are shared with TRBD1. J was trimmed by 0 bases and V by 6 bases; bases with no gene match: 6. The CDR3 is made up of 14 amino acids. Germline CDR1 DFQATT, CDR2 SNEGSKA (reference sequence). CDR3 region: CSALGTGFSYEQYF. The CDR3 DNA follows: TGCAGTGCCCTGGGGACAGGGTTCTCCTACGAGCAGTACTTC.